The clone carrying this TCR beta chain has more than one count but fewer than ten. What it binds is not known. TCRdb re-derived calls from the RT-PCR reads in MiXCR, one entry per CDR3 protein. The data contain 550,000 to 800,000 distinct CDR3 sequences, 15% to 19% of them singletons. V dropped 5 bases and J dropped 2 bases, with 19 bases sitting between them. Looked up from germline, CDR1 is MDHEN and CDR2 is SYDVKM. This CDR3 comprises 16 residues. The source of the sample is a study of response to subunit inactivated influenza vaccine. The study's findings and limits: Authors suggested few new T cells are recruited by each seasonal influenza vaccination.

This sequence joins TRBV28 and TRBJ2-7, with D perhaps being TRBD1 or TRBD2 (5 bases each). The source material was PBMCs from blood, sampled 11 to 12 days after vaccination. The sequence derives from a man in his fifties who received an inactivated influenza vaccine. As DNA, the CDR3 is TGTGCCAGCAGTCCTTACTCCGGGACGGGAACCTACGAGCAGTACTTC. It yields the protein CASSPYSGTGTYEQYF.